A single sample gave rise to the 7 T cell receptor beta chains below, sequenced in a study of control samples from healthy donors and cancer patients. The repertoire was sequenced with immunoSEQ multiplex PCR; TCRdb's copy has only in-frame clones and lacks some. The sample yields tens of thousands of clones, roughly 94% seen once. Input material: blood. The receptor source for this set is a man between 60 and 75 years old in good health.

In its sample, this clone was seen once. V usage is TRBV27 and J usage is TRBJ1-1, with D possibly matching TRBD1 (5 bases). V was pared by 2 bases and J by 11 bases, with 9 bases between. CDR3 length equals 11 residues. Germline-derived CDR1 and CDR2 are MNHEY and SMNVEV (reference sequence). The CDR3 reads CASSLLGRAFF. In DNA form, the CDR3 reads TGTGCCAGCAGTTTACTGGGACGGGCTTTCTTT.

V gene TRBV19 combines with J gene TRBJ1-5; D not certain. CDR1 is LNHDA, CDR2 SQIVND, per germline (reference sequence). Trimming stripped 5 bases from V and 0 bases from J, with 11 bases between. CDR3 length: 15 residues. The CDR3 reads CASSPPEYSNQPQHF. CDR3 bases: TGTGCCAGTAGTCCTCCTGAGTATAGCAATCAGCCCCAGCATTTT.

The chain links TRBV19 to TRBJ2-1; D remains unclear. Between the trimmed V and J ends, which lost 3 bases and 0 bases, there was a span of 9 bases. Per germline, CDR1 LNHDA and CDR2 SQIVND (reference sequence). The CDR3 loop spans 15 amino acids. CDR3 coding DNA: TGTGCCAGTAGTATGGACCCGGGCTCCTACAATGAGCAGTTCTTC. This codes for CASSMDPGSYNEQFF.

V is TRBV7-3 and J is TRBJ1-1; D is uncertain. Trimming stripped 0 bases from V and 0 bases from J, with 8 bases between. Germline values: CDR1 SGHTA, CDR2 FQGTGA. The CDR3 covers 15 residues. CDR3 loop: CASSLTPSMNTEAFF. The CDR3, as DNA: TGTGCCAGCAGCTTAACTCCGAGCATGAACACTGAAGCTTTCTTT. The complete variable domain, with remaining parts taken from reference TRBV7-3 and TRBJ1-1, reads GAGVSQTPSNKVTEKGKYVELRCDPISGHTALYWYRQSLGQGPEFLIYFQGTGAADDSGLPNDRFFAVRPEGSVSTLKIQRTERGDSAVYLCASSLTPSMNTEAFFGQGTRLTVV.

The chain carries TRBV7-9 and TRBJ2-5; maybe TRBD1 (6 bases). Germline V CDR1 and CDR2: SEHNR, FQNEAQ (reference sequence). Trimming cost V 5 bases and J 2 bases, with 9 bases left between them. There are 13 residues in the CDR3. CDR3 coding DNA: TGTGCCAGCAGCAAACAGGGACAAGAGACCCAGTACTTC. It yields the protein CASSKQGQETQYF.

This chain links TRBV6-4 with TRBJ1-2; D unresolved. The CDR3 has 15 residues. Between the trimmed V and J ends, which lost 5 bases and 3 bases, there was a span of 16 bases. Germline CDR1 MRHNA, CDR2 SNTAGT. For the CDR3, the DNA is TGTGCCAGCAGTCCCTCTCCCTTCGGGGACTATGGCTACACCTTC. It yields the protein CASSPSPFGDYGYTF.

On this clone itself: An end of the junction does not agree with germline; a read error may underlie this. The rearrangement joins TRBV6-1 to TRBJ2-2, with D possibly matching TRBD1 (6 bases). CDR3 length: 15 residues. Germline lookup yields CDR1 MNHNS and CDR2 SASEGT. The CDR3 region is CASSEPGENPGELFF. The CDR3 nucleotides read TGTGCCAGCAGTGAGCCAGGGGAGAACCCCGGGGAGCTGTTTTTT.